What follows are 2 T cell receptor beta chains derived from one specimen sequenced in a study of cytomegalovirus exposure and HLA in healthy donors. The PCR ran on 60 Vbeta and 13 Jbeta primers. Libraries were prepared by immunoSEQ multiplex PCR; TCRdb keeps only in-frame clonotypes and omits some of them. The table shows about 130,000 clones, with approximately 8.8% occurring only once. Material for sequencing was PBMCs. The origin of the receptors is a man in his forties in good health and CMV-seronegative.

This clone was detected a few times. The chain links TRBV6-6 to TRBJ1-1, with D unresolved. The CDR3 spans 11 residues. In germline, CDR1 is MNHNY, CDR2 SVGAGI (reference sequence). Trimming stripped 8 bases from V and 1 base from J, with 5 bases between. CDR3 amino acids: CASLKNTEAFF. The CDR3 DNA reads TGTGCCAGCCTAAAGAACACTGAAGCTTTCTTT.

This rearrangement joins TRBV28 to TRBJ1-5, with 10 nucleotides matching TRBD1. The CDR3 extends over 18 amino acids. Germline V CDR1 and CDR2: MDHEN, SYDVKM. V was clipped by 7 bases and J by 0 bases; unmatched bases: 12. CDR3 protein: CASTETDRGKNSNQPQHF. CDR3 nucleotides: TGTGCCAGCACCGAGACGGACAGGGGGAAAAATAGCAATCAGCCCCAGCATTTT. The full variable domain, with the rest looked up from reference TRBV28 and TRBJ1-5, is DVKVTQSSRYLVKRTGEKVFLECVQDMDHENMFWYRQDPGLGLRLIYFSYDVKMKEKGDIPEGYSVSREKKERFSLILESASTNQTSMYLCASTETDRGKNSNQPQHFGDGTRLSIL.